The 3 T cell receptor beta chains below were found in one sample sequenced in a study of cytomegalovirus exposure and HLA in healthy donors. Using immunoSEQ multiplex PCR, the repertoire was profiled, and TCRdb retains in-frame clones only, with some absent. The sample lists about 180,000 clones, 85% occurring once. The sequenced sample was PBMCs. These receptors came from a young man in good health and CMV-seropositive.

The chain couples TRBV2 to TRBJ2-7, with a tentative D call TRBD1 (5 bases). Trimming took 3 bases from V and 1 from J, leaving 10 bases between them. The germline V gene has CDR1 SNHLY and CDR2 FYNNEI. The CDR3 has 14 residues. The CDR3 region has the DNA TGTGCCAGCAGTGAGTCAGGGATGTCCTACGAGCAGTACTTC. Residues: CASSESGMSYEQYF.

This clone showed up just once. The chain joins TRBV19 to TRBJ2-1; 11 nucleotides match TRBD2. CDR3 length: 15 amino acids. The V segment lost 3 bases and the J segment 3 bases; nucleotides outside the gene matches: 1. Per germline, CDR1 LNHDA and CDR2 SQIVND (reference sequence). The CDR3 loop is CASSIGTSGYNEQFF. The DNA of the CDR3 is TGTGCCAGTAGTATTGGGACTAGCGGCTACAATGAGCAGTTCTTC. Drawing the rest from reference TRBV19 and TRBJ2-1, the complete variable domain is DGGITQSPKYLFRKEGQNVTLSCEQNLNHDAMYWYRQDPGQGLRLIYYSQIVNDFQKGDIAEGYSVSREKKESFPLTVTSAQKNPTAFYLCASSIGTSGYNEQFFGPGTRLTVL.

The V call is TRBV11-2, the J call TRBJ2-1; TRBD2 agrees at 7 bases. Per the germline V gene, CDR1 is SGHAT and CDR2 is FQNNGV. CDR3 size: 16 residues. The trim removed 1 base at V and 5 bases at J, leaving 8 bases unmatched. The CDR3 coding sequence is TGTGCCAGCAGCTTAGTTGGCGGGAGTTCCGACAATGAGCAGTTCTTC. It codes for CASSLVGGSSDNEQFF.